This T cell receptor (beta chain) is from a study of T cell repertoires in cytomegalovirus infection (dated by TCRdb to between 2018 and 2020). Regarding the research as a whole: Recently identified HLA-C-restricted CMV epitopes, whose presentation resists viral immunomodulation, were targeted by peptide stimulations together with well-studied HLA-B-restricted epitopes. The HLA type of each donor mattered for the analysis, because public TCR beta signatures pointed to carriage of CMV infection along with the matching HLA type. What the study reported, not specific to this receptor: In both this cohort and an independent cohort of some 370 donors, the cumulative frequency of public TCR beta family members distinguished carriers of CMV infection plus the relevant HLA type. The ex vivo response was dominated by HLA-C-restricted CMV-specific TCR beta clonotypes, and the single most frequent clonotype in two of eight donors was supplied by these HLA-C-restricted clonotypes.

The treatment or condition label, read with the paper, signifies: in vitro stimulation with specific CMV peptide epitopes to enrich CMV-specific T cells. This clonotype occurred a few times. Its antigen is unknown. Per-base qualities were not stored, and no clone one base away is much larger. Sequencing took place on an Illumina HiSeq 1500. TCRdb trimmed public reads at Q25 via fastp, called clones via MiXCR and kept in-frame beta chains. Each record represents a unique CDR3 protein, reported with the most common genes and DNA among its rows. For this sample the table gives about 900,000 distinct CDR3 sequences, of which around 32% were detected only once. In total, the top ten clones hold roughly 13% of the sample. The sequencing here drew on cultured CD8+ T cells from PBMCs, taken from culture after CMV antigen stimulation. The sequence was obtained from a human donor in good health (CMV status not recorded). Some clones in this sample may be carry-over from other donors' samples.

The CDR3 reads CASSYVDNQPQHF. The DNA sequence reads TGTGCCAGCAGTTACGTGGACAATCAGCCCCAGCATTTT. Recombination linked TRBV6-6 to TRBJ1-5, with no confident D gene call. Trimming takes 2 bases from V and 3 bases from J, and the germline ends sit 5 bases apart. CDR1 and CDR2 are drawn from the germline V gene (reference sequence): MNHNY, SVGAGI. The CDR3 starts with the cysteine, ends with the phenylalanine, and has 13 residues. The DNA shown is the 39-base CDR3, in frame from base 1.